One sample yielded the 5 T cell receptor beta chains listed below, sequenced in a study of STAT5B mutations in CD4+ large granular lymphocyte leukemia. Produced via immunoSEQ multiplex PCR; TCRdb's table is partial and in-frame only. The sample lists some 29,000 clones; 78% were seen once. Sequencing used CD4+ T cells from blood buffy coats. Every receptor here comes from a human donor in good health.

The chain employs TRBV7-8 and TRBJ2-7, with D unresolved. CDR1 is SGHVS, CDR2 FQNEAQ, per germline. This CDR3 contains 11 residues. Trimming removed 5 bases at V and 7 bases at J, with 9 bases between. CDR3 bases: TGTGCCAGCAGCCCCCTAAATGAGCAGTACTTC. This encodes CASSPLNEQYF.

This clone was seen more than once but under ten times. CDR3: CASSDLGNQPQHF. The DNA of the CDR3 is TGTGCCAGCAGTGACCTGGGGAATCAGCCCCAGCATTTT. This sequence joins TRBV2 and TRBJ1-5, with D unresolved. Germline V gene sequence: CDR1 SNHLY, CDR2 FYNNEI. V lost 3 bases and J 4 bases, leaving 7 bases between the germline ends. The CDR3 extends over 13 amino acids.

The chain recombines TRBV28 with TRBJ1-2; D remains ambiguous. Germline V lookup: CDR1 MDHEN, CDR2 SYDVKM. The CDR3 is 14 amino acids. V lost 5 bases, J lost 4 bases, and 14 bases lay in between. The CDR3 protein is CASSVGSTVYGYTF. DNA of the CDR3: TGTGCCAGCAGTGTTGGGAGTACAGTCTATGGCTACACCTTC.

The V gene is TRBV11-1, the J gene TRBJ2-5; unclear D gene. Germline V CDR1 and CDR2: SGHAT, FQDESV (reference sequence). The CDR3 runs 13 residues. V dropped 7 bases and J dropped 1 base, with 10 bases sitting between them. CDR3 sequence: CASNTGSQETQYF. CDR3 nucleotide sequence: TGTGCCAGCAACACGGGCAGCCAAGAGACCCAGTACTTC.

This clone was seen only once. CDR3 sequence (DNA): TGTGCCAGCAGCCAGGACAGAAAAGAGACCCAGTACTTC. Amino acid sequence: CASSQDRKETQYF. J is TRBJ2-5 and V is TRBV5-4, with a possible D match to TRBD1 (6 bases). The CDR3 spans 13 residues. Trimming took 4 bases from V and 3 from J, leaving 10 bases between them. CDR1 is SGHNT and CDR2 is YYREEE in the germline V gene (reference sequence). Variable domain in full (rest from reference TRBV5-4 and TRBJ2-5): ETGVTQSPTHLIKTRGQQVTLRCSSQSGHNTVSWYQQALGQGPQFIFQYYREEENGRGNFPPRFSGLQFPNYSSELNVNALELDDSALYLCASSQDRKETQYFGPGTRLLVL.